What follows is one T cell receptor (beta chain) and its context. Sequenced by immunoSEQ multiplex PCR; TCRdb stores in-frame clones only, minus some. The sample has about 42,000 clones; 80% to 90% are singletons. This record belongs to a study of blood T cell repertoires in COVID-19. In the study overall: Samples came from the United States, Italy and Spain, spanning acute and convalescent COVID-19.

The source of this sequence is a human donor in a cohort sampled during active COVID-19. What was sequenced was peripheral blood.

CDR3 bases: TGCGCCAGCAGACCCTCAGGGGGCGGATCCTACGAGCAGTACTTC. This translates into CASRPSGGGSYEQYF. The rearrangement uses TRBV5-1 and TRBJ2-7, with 8 bases fitting TRBD1. Germline assignment: CDR1 SGHRS and CDR2 YFSETQ. The CDR3 consists of 15 residues. Germline trimming cut 5 bases from V and 1 base from J; bases unmatched to any gene: 8.